Shown below are 5 T cell receptor beta chains from a single sample sequenced in a study of T-cell reconstitution after alpha-beta-depleted transplantation in children. Preparation of the TCRbeta library involved a method that used unique molecular identifiers. TCRdb reprocessed the PCR reads with MiXCR, giving one entry per CDR3 protein. The table lists 190,000 or so distinct CDR3 sequences, less than 8% of them singletons. The specimen comprised PBMCs from the stem cell graft donor, sampled from the stem cell graft. The source of these receptors is a human donor who donated a stem cell graft to a child with Wiskott-Aldrich syndrome.

A few counts support this clonotype. The J gene is TRBJ2-1, the V gene TRBV5-1, with D possibly TRBD1 on 5 matching bases. The CDR3 has 15 residues. From germline, CDR1 is SGHRS and CDR2 YFSETQ. V gave up 0 bases and J gave up 8 bases, with 15 bases separating them. The CDR3 region has the DNA TGCGCCAGCAGCTTGGTAGGGGTACCCGAGGATGAGCAGTTCTTC. Translating gives CASSLVGVPEDEQFF.

The table lists this clonotype with many counts. The V gene is TRBV20-1, the J gene TRBJ2-7; D is uncertain. V was cut by 3 bases and J by 5 bases, with 8 bases left in between. Germline loops: CDR1 DFQATT, CDR2 SNEGSKA (reference sequence). The CDR3 spans 11 residues. Written as DNA, the CDR3 is TGCAGTGCTAGTCGAGTTGACGAGCAGTACTTC. Its protein is CSASRVDEQYF.

This clonotype was detected many times. The V and J genes are TRBV5-6 and TRBJ2-1; D may correspond to TRBD1 or TRBD2 (6 bases each). The CDR3 runs to 14 residues. V was pared by 8 bases and J by 9 bases, with 21 bases between. Germline V gene data show CDR1 as SGHDT and CDR2 as YYEEEE. Here the CDR3 DNA reads TGTGCCAGTTCCCTGGGTGGGGGGCCTAGTGAGCAGTTCTTC. This encodes CASSLGGGPSEQFF.

In its sample, this clonotype was seen a few times. The chain uses TRBV6-1 and TRBJ2-1, with D maybe TRBD2 (6 bases). This CDR3 spans 17 amino acids. The V gene's germline CDR1 is MNHNS and CDR2 SASEGT. Trimming took off 4 bases at V and 4 bases at J, with 20 bases between the two ends. CDR3 DNA sequence: TGTGCCAGCAGTGCTCTTGCGACTAGTACCCCTTACAATGAGCAGTTCTTC. Its translation: CASSALATSTPYNEQFF.

The table lists this clonotype with a few counts. The V gene is TRBV11-2, the J gene TRBJ2-3; D call uncertain. The CDR3 consists of 12 residues. Germline-derived CDR1 and CDR2 are SGHAT and FQNNGV. V lost 5 bases and J 8 bases, leaving 11 bases between the germline ends. The DNA for the CDR3 is TGTGCCAGCAGCCCCCCTCTGGGTACGCAGTATTTT. It translates to CASSPPLGTQYF.